This T cell receptor (beta chain) was sequenced during a study of regulatory dendritic cells for organ transplantation. Naive CD45RA+ and memory CD45RO+ CD4+ or CD8+ T cells were FACS-sorted. Clones were read by immunoSEQ multiplex PCR, and TCRdb kept only the in-frame ones, dropping some. Among about 30,000 clones, approximately 82% were seen once, and the ten largest hold 0.08% to 0.11%. V lost 5 bases, J lost 2 bases, and 10 bases lay in between. The CDR3 is 13 amino acids. Germline loops: CDR1 LNHNV, CDR2 YYDKDF (reference sequence). Sequences were obtained from naive CD4+ T cells from blood. Subset reported: CD45RA+ naive T cells. The V call is TRBV15, the J call TRBJ2-7; perhaps TRBD1 as D (6 bases). The receptor was derived from a human donor in good health. This CDR3 reads CATSWDKPYEQYF. The CDR3 DNA is TGTGCCACCAGCTGGGACAAACCCTACGAGCAGTACTTC. Full variable domain (outside the CDR3, taken from reference TRBV15 and TRBJ2-7): DAMVIQNPRYQVTQFGKPVTLSCSQTLNHNVMYWYQQKSSQAPKLLFHYYDKDFNNEADTPDNFQSRRPNTSFCFLDIRSPGLGDTAMYLCATSWDKPYEQYFGPGTRLTVT.